This TCR beta chain comes out of a study of blood T cell repertoires in COVID-19. The CDR3 has 15 residues. Germline-derived CDR1 and CDR2 are SGHNT and YENEEA. V was clipped by 0 bases and J by 7 bases, with 12 bases between them. Measured with immunoSEQ multiplex PCR; TCRdb has only the in-frame clones, and not every one. Altogether fewer than 400,000 clones are present, about nine tenths being singletons, with the ten largest covering roughly 5.2%. This clone has at least ten counts. The origin of this receptor is a man aged 55 to 70 who had recovered from COVID-19. The specimen sequenced was PBMCs or T cells enriched from blood (not recorded which). The V and J genes are TRBV11-3 and TRBJ2-2; TRBD2 is a possible D gene (6 bases). CDR3 nucleotide sequence: TGTGCCAGCAGCTTAGATCGCGGGGATGACGGGGAGCTGTTTTTT. As protein: CASSLDRGDDGELFF.